This T cell receptor beta chain was sequenced for a study of CD4+ T cells in melanoma. Study-level points and caveats: A reported correlation linked neoantigen-specific CD4+ T cells to CD8+, macrophage and B cell function. Neoantigen-specific CD4+ T cells in melanoma reportedly had diverse differentiation states.

On this clone: The target antigen is unknown.

Produced via immunoSEQ multiplex PCR; TCRdb's table is partial and in-frame only. Among about 9,900 clones, about 72% were seen once, and the ten largest hold roughly 15%. V lost 4 bases, J lost 6 bases, and 21 bases lay in between. This CDR3 spans 16 amino acids. Per germline, CDR1 SGHRS and CDR2 YFSETQ. The chain employs TRBV5-1 and TRBJ2-3; D is unresolved. Specimen: cells from a culture (not recorded whether cultured in vitro). This sequence originates from a human donor with melanoma. The CDR3 sequence is CASSPVQGTPGDTQYF. For the CDR3, the DNA is TGCGCCAGCAGCCCCGTTCAAGGCACCCCCGGCGATACGCAGTATTTT.